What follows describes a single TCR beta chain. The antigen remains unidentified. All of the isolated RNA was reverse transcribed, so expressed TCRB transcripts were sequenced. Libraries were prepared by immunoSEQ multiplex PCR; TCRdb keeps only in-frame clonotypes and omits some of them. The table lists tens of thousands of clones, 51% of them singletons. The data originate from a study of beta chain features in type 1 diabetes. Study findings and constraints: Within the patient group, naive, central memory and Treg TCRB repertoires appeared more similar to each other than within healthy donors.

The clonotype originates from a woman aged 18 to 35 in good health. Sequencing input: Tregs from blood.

The CDR3 DNA reads as TGTGCCAGCAGTTCATCTGGACTAGCGGGAGGCTTCTACGAGCAGTACTTC. It encodes CASSSSGLAGGFYEQYF. The chain is built from TRBV27 and TRBJ2-7, with 14 bases aligning to TRBD2. Trimming removed 4 bases from V and 3 bases from J; junction bases left unmatched: 8. CDR3 length: 17 amino acids. Germline assignment: CDR1 MNHEY and CDR2 SMNVEV (reference sequence).